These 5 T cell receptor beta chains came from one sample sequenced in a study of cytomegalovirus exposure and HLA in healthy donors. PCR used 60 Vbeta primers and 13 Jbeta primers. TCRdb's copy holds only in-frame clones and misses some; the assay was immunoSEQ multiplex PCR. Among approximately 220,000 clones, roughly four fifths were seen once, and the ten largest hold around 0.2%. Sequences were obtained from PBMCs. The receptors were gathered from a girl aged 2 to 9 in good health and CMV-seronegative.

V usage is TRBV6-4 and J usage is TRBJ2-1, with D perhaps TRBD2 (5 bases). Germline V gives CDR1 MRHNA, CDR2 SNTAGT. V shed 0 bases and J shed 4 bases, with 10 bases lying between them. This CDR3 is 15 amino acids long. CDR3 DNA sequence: TGTGCCAGCAGTGACTCGAGGGCGCCTTACAATGAGCAGTTCTTC. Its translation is CASSDSRAPYNEQFF.

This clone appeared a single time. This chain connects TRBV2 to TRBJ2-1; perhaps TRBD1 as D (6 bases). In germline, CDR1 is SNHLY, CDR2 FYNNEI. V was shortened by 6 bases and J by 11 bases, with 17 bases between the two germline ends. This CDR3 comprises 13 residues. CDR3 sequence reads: CASSLNRETKQFF. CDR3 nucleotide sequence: TGTGCCAGCAGCCTGAACAGGGAGACCAAGCAGTTCTTC.

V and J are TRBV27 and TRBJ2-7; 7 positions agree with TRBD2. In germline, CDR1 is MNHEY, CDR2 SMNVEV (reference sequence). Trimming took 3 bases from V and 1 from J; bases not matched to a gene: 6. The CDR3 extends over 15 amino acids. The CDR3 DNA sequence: TGTGCCAGCAGTTTGGCTAGCGGTGAATCCTACGAGCAGTACTTC. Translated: CASSLASGESYEQYF.

The CDR3 here is CASSEAGAYEQYF. The CDR3 DNA follows: TGCGCCAGCAGTGAAGCAGGGGCCTACGAGCAGTACTTC. J is TRBJ2-7 and V is TRBV10-2; weak D call: TRBD1 (6 bases). Germline V lookup: CDR1 WSHSY, CDR2 SAAADI. CDR3 size: 13 residues. Trimming shortened V by 3 bases and J by 2 bases, and 8 bases separated the two germline ends.

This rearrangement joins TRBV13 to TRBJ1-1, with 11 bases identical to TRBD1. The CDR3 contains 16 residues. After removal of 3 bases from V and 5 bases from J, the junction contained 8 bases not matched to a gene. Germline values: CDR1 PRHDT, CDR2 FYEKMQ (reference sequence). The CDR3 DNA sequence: TGTGCCAGCAGCTTGAGGTGGACAGGGGGCGAGACTGAAGCTTTCTTT. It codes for CASSLRWTGGETEAFF.